These T cell receptor beta chains were read from a single sample in a study of CD8 T cells in ankylosing spondylitis. One entry per CDR3 protein results from TCRdb running MiXCR on the 5' RACE reads. Among tens of thousands of distinct CDR3 sequences listed, more than 25% were seen once. The sequencing input was blood, either unsorted or a sorted T cell fraction (not recorded which). Every receptor here comes from a male donor with ankylosing spondylitis or in good health (not recorded which). The CDR3 runs from the conserved cysteine through the conserved F or W. The D gene is left open where the match is weak. Not every row has a clone size; where given, it reads once, few, many or a size class.

TRBJ1-5	NA	few	TRBV5-1	CASSLSGGQPQHF	TGCGCCAGCAGCTTGTCGGGGGGGCAGCCCCAGCATTTT
TRBJ2-6	NA	few	TRBV5-1	CASSYSSGANVLTF	TGCGCCAGCAGTTATAGCTCTGGGGCCAACGTCCTGACTTTC
TRBJ2-4	NA	NA	TRBV5-1	CASSLDLGNIQYF	TGCGCCAGCAGCTTGGACTTGGGAAACATTCAGTACTTC
TRBJ1-6	NA	many	TRBV3-1	CASSQVRNSPLHF	TGTGCCAGCAGCCAAGTTCGCAATTCACCCCTCCACTTT
TRBJ2-3	TRBD2	NA	TRBV5-1	CASSLYAGLRTDTQYF	TGCGCCAGCAGCTTATATGCGGGACTACGCACAGATACGCAGTATTTT
TRBJ1-1	NA	few	TRBV6-1	CASQMGRTNTEAFF	TGTGCCAGCCAGATGGGCAGGACGAACACTGAAGCTTTCTTT
TRBJ2-3	NA	NA	TRBV4-2	CAISRRFGTDTQYF	TGTGCCATCTCGAGGCGATTCGGAACAGATACGCAGTATTTT
TRBJ1-5	TRBD1	many	TRBV29-1	CSVEVTGESVQPQHF	TGCAGCGTTGAGGTTACAGGGGAATCGGTTCAGCCCCAGCATTTT
TRBJ1-2	NA	NA	TRBV5-5	CASSLVNGDGYTF	TGTGCCAGCAGCTTGGTAAATGGGGATGGCTACACCTTC
TRBJ2-5	TRBD1	few	TRBV6-1	CASRVGTEETQYF	TGTGCCAGCAGGGTTGGGACAGAAGAGACCCAGTACTTC
TRBJ1-2	TRBD1	NA	TRBV27	CASSLWTGGGGYTF	TGTGCCAGCAGTTTATGGACAGGGGGCGGGGGCTACACCTTC